One and the same sample provided the 14 T cell receptor beta chains below, sequenced in a study of response to subunit inactivated influenza vaccine. MiXCR was run by TCRdb on the RT-PCR reads, yielding one entry per CDR3 protein. Among 450,000 to 600,000 distinct CDR3 sequences listed, 7.5% to 8.5% were seen once. The sample consisted of PBMCs from blood, taken less than 25 months after vaccination. These receptors were obtained from a man between 45 and 75 years old who received an inactivated influenza vaccine.

This clonotype was counted only a few times. The chain combines TRBV20-1 with TRBJ2-2, with 7 bases fitting TRBD2. The CDR3 length is 20 residues. Losses at the gene ends were 1 base for V and 3 bases for J; bases not matched to a gene: 20. Germline V gene data show CDR1 as DFQATT and CDR2 as SNEGSKA (reference sequence). The CDR3: CSARGLDLRLGGRYTGELFF. The CDR3 DNA is TGCAGTGCTAGAGGGCTGGACCTACGACTAGGCGGGAGATACACCGGGGAGCTGTTTTTT.

This clonotype was counted many times. The chain employs TRBV7-9 and TRBJ2-3; 7 bases fit TRBD2. Trimming took 4 bases from V and 5 from J; bases not matched to a gene: 15. This CDR3 is 17 amino acids long. CDR1 SEHNR and CDR2 FQNEAQ come from the germline V gene (reference sequence). The CDR3 DNA sequence: TGTGCCAGCAGCTCCGGCCGTGGGGCGGGAGACGGAGATACGCAGTATTTT. Translation gives CASSSGRGAGDGDTQYF.

This clonotype was observed many times. DNA for the CDR3: TGTGCCAGCAGCTTACCCGGACTAGCGGTCTCCTACAATGAGCAGTTCTTC. It is translated as CASSLPGLAVSYNEQFF. This sequence joins TRBV7-9 and TRBJ2-1, with TRBD2 matching over 10 bases. Germline V gene lookup returns CDR1 SEHNR and CDR2 FQNEAQ (reference sequence). Losses at the gene ends were 2 bases for V and 0 bases for J; bases not matched to a gene: 4. This CDR3 contains 17 residues.

This clonotype has only a few counts. The chain joins TRBV18 to TRBJ2-4; 7 positions match TRBD1. This CDR3 spans 15 amino acids. In germline, CDR1 is KGHSH, CDR2 LQKENI. With 0 bases clipped from V and 7 bases from J, the junction kept 6 bases outside the gene matches. CDR3 sequence: CASSPPGRGLNIQYF. CDR3 DNA: TGTGCCAGCTCACCACCGGGAAGGGGGCTTAACATTCAGTACTTC.

This clonotype occurred many times. The chain carries TRBV4-3 and TRBJ1-1, with 7 nucleotides matching TRBD1. V lost 1 base to trimming and J lost 0 bases; unmatched junction nucleotides: 11. Germline V lookup: CDR1 LGHNA, CDR2 YSLEER. The CDR3 extends over 18 amino acids. CDR3: CASSQGTGGGRMNTEAFF. As DNA, the CDR3 is TGCGCCAGCAGCCAAGGAACGGGAGGGGGCCGGATGAACACTGAAGCTTTCTTT.

In its sample, this clonotype was seen a few times. V gene TRBV20-1 combines with J gene TRBJ2-1; TRBD2 agrees at 8 bases. This CDR3 contains 15 residues. V dropped 0 bases and J dropped 7; count of bases not matched to a gene: 8. CDR1 is DFQATT and CDR2 is SNEGSKA in the germline V gene (reference sequence). Written as DNA, the CDR3 is TGCAGTGCTAGAGATCCCCGGGGGGGCCAAAATGAGCAGTTCTTC. Its protein product is CSARDPRGGQNEQFF.

The sample holds a few counts of this clonotype. Written as DNA, the CDR3 is TGCAGCACTGGACAGAACACCGGGGAGCTGTTTTTT. Its translation: CSTGQNTGELFF. V gene TRBV29-1 combines with J gene TRBJ2-2; D is perhaps TRBD1 (5 bases). This CDR3 is 12 amino acids long. Trimming removed 8 bases from V and 1 base from J, with 8 bases in between. The V gene's germline CDR1 is SQVTM and CDR2 ANQGSEA.

This clonotype was recorded at least ten times. The CDR3 loop is CATSDSFSTDTQYF. The CDR3 nucleotides read TGTGCCACCAGTGACAGTTTCAGCACAGATACGCAGTATTTT. The chain combines TRBV24-1 with TRBJ2-3; no clear D. Germline CDR1 KGHDR, CDR2 SFDVKD. The CDR3 length is 14 residues. With 4 bases removed from V and 0 bases from J, the gap between germline ends came to 7 bases.

This sequence joins TRBV20-1 and TRBJ2-6; TRBD1 agrees at 7 bases. This CDR3 region has 14 residues. Germline CDR1 reads DFQATT; CDR2 reads SNEGSKA (reference sequence). The CDR3 loop reads CSARGRPGANVLTF. The CDR3 coding sequence is TGCAGCGCAAGGGGGCGACCAGGGGCCAACGTCCTGACTTTC.

This rearrangement joins TRBV5-4 to TRBJ1-1; tentative D call: TRBD1 (5 bases). With 5 bases removed from V and 10 bases from J, the gap between germline ends came to 18 bases. Germline values: CDR1 SGHNT, CDR2 YYREEE (reference sequence). The CDR3 is 13 residues long. The CDR3 spells CASSDAGGLGAFF. The CDR3 nucleotides are TGTGCCAGCAGTGATGCCGGGGGACTTGGAGCTTTCTTT.

The sample holds many counts of this clonotype. The chain links TRBV12-3 or TRBV12-4 to TRBJ1-5; maybe TRBD1 (5 bases). The CDR3 loop spans 14 amino acids. V was cut by 6 bases and J by 2 bases, with 11 bases left in between. The CDR3: CASSRDGGNQPQHF. In nucleotides, the CDR3 is TGTGCCAGCAGCCGGGACGGTGGCAATCAGCCCCAGCATTTT.

This clonotype appeared a few times. This chain links TRBV6-1 with TRBJ1-2; no clear D. The CDR3 runs 13 residues. V dropped 5 bases and J dropped 7 bases, with 14 bases sitting between them. Germline V CDR1 and CDR2: MNHNS, SASEGT. The CDR3, as DNA: TGTGCCAGCAGTAGCTTGGTGTTGGCTGGCTACACCTTC. Translated, it gives CASSSLVLAGYTF.

In this sample, this clonotype turned up many times. J is TRBJ2-2 and V is TRBV10-1; the D gene is possibly TRBD1 (5 bases). Trimming cost V 4 bases and J 0 bases, with 12 bases left between them. The CDR3 consists of 16 residues. Germline values: CDR1 WNHNN, CDR2 SYGVQD (reference sequence). The CDR3, as DNA: TGCGCCAGCAGTGGAGATTGGGGCGCGAACACCGGGGAGCTGTTTTTT. The encoded protein is CASSGDWGANTGELFF.

This clonotype was counted between two and nine times. The chain couples TRBV3-1 to TRBJ2-3; 8 bases match TRBD1. The V segment lost 1 base and the J segment 1 base; nucleotides outside the gene matches: 4. Germline lookup yields CDR1 LGHDT and CDR2 YNNKEL (reference sequence). The CDR3 has 16 residues. The CDR3 sequence: CASSQGRQGRTDTQYF. CDR3 nucleotide sequence: TGTGCCAGCAGCCAAGGACGACAGGGGCGCACAGATACGCAGTATTTT.